The clone carrying this T cell receptor beta chain is a singleton in its sample. Its specificity is unknown. The sample comes from a study of T cell responses to AZD1222 COVID-19 vaccine. Whole-study context: Second-dose groups at about 4 or about 12 weeks were pooled. Study-wide results and caveats: Mostly white British, mostly female donors; authors suggested clonal diversity may be underestimated. Nearly half of unique spike-specific TCRs reportedly avoided B.1.351 and B.1.1.7 mutated regions.

Data came from immunoSEQ multiplex PCR; TCRdb stores just in-frame clones and leaves some out. The sample lists more than 140,000 clones, roughly 89% seen once, with 5% in the top ten. Sequencing used peripheral blood, obtained on day 0 of AZD1222 vaccination. This TCR was sampled from an adult in good health.

The CDR3 reads CASSLQGAPGELFF. The CDR3 DNA reads as TGTGCCAGCAGCTTACAGGGGGCGCCCGGGGAGCTGTTTTTT. The chain employs TRBV5-4 and TRBJ2-2; 9 nucleotides match TRBD1. CDR3 length: 14 amino acids. Germline values: CDR1 SGHNT, CDR2 YYREEE (reference sequence). J lost 6 bases, V lost 2 bases, and 2 bases had no gene match.